The 9 T cell receptor beta chains given below trace back to one sample, sequenced in a study of technical replicates of blood from several donors. Assay: immunoSEQ multiplex PCR; the TCRdb copy retains only in-frame clones and omits some. This table has roughly 70,000 clones, about nine tenths appearing once. The sequencing input was PBMCs. The receptors were sampled from a human donor in good health. Some clones in this sample may be carry-over from other donors' samples.

The V gene is TRBV7-9, the J gene TRBJ2-7, with D perhaps matching TRBD1 (5 bases). CDR3 length: 13 amino acids. V dropped 4 bases and J dropped 7 bases, with 14 bases sitting between them. In germline, CDR1 is SEHNR, CDR2 FQNEAQ (reference sequence). CDR3 sequence (DNA): TGTGCCAGCAGCTCCGACAGACTTCTGGAGCAGTACTTC. Translated, it gives CASSSDRLLEQYF.

The J gene is TRBJ2-5, the V gene TRBV7-6; a weak D match, TRBD2 (7 bases). The CDR3 is 17 amino acids. The V gene lost 7 bases and the J gene lost 5 bases, with 26 bases spanning the gap. Per the germline V gene, CDR1 is SGHVS and CDR2 is FNYEAQ. The CDR3 spells CASNKLLGSGGEETQYF. The DNA of the CDR3 is TGTGCCAGCAACAAGCTTTTAGGTTCGGGGGGCGAGGAGACCCAGTACTTC. Supplemented by reference TRBV7-6 and TRBJ2-5, the full variable domain reads GAGVSQSPRYKVTKRGQDVALRCDPISGHVSLYWYRQALGQGPEFLTYFNYEAQQDKSGLPNDRFSAERPEGSISTLTIQRTEQRDSAMYRCASNKLLGSGGEETQYFGPGTRLLVL.

The V and J genes are TRBV7-9 and TRBJ1-4; D is perhaps TRBD1 (5 bases). The length of the CDR3 is 15 residues. Deletions cut 1 base from V and 8 bases from J, with 14 bases between. Germline CDR1 reads SEHNR; CDR2 reads FQNEAQ (reference sequence). This CDR3 is CASSLDGGNREKLFF. CDR3 coding DNA: TGTGCCAGCAGCTTAGATGGGGGGAATCGGGAAAAACTGTTTTTT. The whole variable domain, remainder taken from reference TRBV7-9 and TRBJ1-4, is DTGVSQNPRHKITKRGQNVTFRCDPISEHNRLYWYRQTLGQGPEFLTYFQNEAQLEKSRLLSDRFSAERPKGSFSTLEIQRTEQGDSAMYLCASSLDGGNREKLFFGSGTQLSVL.

The chain is built from TRBV20-1 and TRBJ2-1; D ambiguous. Per germline, CDR1 DFQATT and CDR2 SNEGSKA (reference sequence). V lost 2 bases and J 6 bases, leaving 5 bases between the germline ends. This CDR3 is 11 amino acids long. CDR3 in DNA: TGCAGTGCTAGACTTCTCAATGAGCAGTTCTTC. Translated, it gives CSARLLNEQFF.

The chain combines TRBV27 with TRBJ2-1; possibly TRBD2 for D (5 bases). V gave up 4 bases and J gave up 5 bases, with 15 bases separating them. This CDR3 is 15 amino acids long. From germline, CDR1 is MNHEY and CDR2 SMNVEV (reference sequence). CDR3 nucleotide sequence: TGTGCCAGCAGTTATGAGGGCATCCACCACAATGAGCAGTTCTTC. It is translated as CASSYEGIHHNEQFF.

This sequence joins TRBV7-2 and TRBJ1-1; perhaps TRBD1 as D (5 bases). Germline V CDR1 and CDR2: SGHTA, FQGNSA. This CDR3 comprises 14 residues. V was cut by 5 bases and J by 0 bases, with 10 bases left in between. The CDR3 nucleotides are TGTGCCAGCAGCGCGGGGGAAGTGAACACTGAAGCTTTCTTT. It specifies CASSAGEVNTEAFF.

CDR3 nucleotide sequence: TGTGCCAGCAGCTTAACGTTCCGCTCCTACAATGAGCAGTTCTTC. Residues: CASSLTFRSYNEQFF. The chain carries TRBV7-3 and TRBJ2-1, with D uncertain. The CDR3 loop spans 15 amino acids. The V gene lost 0 bases and the J gene lost 0 bases, with 6 bases spanning the gap. The germline V gene has CDR1 SGHTA and CDR2 FQGTGA.

The CDR3 DNA reads TGCGCCAGCAGCTTGGTCGCAGGGGGCATCTCCGGGGAGCTGTTTTTT. Its protein is CASSLVAGGISGELFF. This chain links TRBV5-1 with TRBJ2-2; 8 positions agree with TRBD1. The CDR3 contains 16 residues. Germline CDR1 and CDR2: SGHRS and YFSETQ. After removal of 0 bases from V and 6 bases from J, the junction contained 7 bases not matched to a gene.

In this sample, this clone turned up once. The chain uses TRBV7-2 and TRBJ1-5; no firm D call. This CDR3 is built from 15 residues. Germline lookup yields CDR1 SGHTA and CDR2 FQGNSA. Trimming stripped 0 bases from V and 5 bases from J, with 11 bases between. The CDR3 nucleotides read TGTGCCAGCAGCTTAGCGCTTTCCGGGGATCAGCCCCAGCATTTT. This gives the protein CASSLALSGDQPQHF.